This TCR beta chain was recovered during a study of early stage breast cancer tumors. The length of the CDR3 is 15 residues. V dropped 0 bases and J dropped 1 base, with 7 bases sitting between them. Germline values: CDR1 MNHEY, CDR2 SVGAGI. Blood replicates held 0.5 ug DNA, tumor or normal breast roughly 1.5 ug, two each. Here immunoSEQ multiplex PCR was the method, and the copy in TCRdb shows in-frame clones only, minus some. The sample yields approximately 75,000 clones, 75% to 90% seen once. This chain joins TRBV6-5 and TRBJ2-4; D is possibly TRBD1 (5 bases). The sequence was obtained from a person aged 40-50 years with breast cancer. Input material: blood. The CDR3 reads CASSYSAGAKNIQYF. CDR3 DNA: TGTGCCAGCAGTTACTCGGCAGGGGCCAAAAACATTCAGTACTTC.